Shown below are 31 T cell receptor beta chains from a single sample sequenced in a study of cytomegalovirus exposure and HLA in healthy donors. The primer mix had 60 Vbeta and 13 Jbeta primers. TCRdb's table, derived via immunoSEQ multiplex PCR, lists solely in-frame clones and lacks some. The sample consists of 170,000 or so clones, 80% of them appearing once. The sequenced sample consisted of PBMCs. The origin of the receptors is a man between 25 and 39 years old in good health and CMV-seropositive.

This chain links TRBV30 with TRBJ1-2; 8 nucleotides align to TRBD1. The CDR3 runs 14 residues. In germline, CDR1 is GTSNPN, CDR2 SVGIG (reference sequence). The V and J ends lost 4 bases and 6 bases, in that order; junction bases with no gene match: 10. CDR3 sequence reads: CAWTRGRGENGYTF. The CDR3 region has the DNA TGTGCCTGGACCAGGGGGCGCGGTGAAAATGGCTACACCTTC.

The chain is built from TRBV19 and TRBJ2-1; TRBD2 agrees at 12 bases. J lost 0 bases, V lost 3 bases, and 21 bases had no gene match. This CDR3 is 23 amino acids long. The germline V gene encodes CDR1 LNHDA and CDR2 SQIVND (reference sequence). The CDR3 protein is CASSIIGVRGLTSGRGSYNEQFF. CDR3 nucleotide sequence: TGTGCCAGTAGTATTATCGGAGTCAGGGGGCTGACTAGCGGGAGAGGCTCCTACAATGAGCAGTTCTTC.

The chain joins TRBV29-1 to TRBJ2-5, with D possibly matching TRBD1 (6 bases). Germline CDR1 SQVTM, CDR2 ANQGSEA. Trimming cost V 4 bases and J 4 bases, with 13 bases left between them. This CDR3 spans 13 amino acids. CDR3 region: CSVVSGAGETQYF. CDR3 nucleotide sequence: TGCAGCGTTGTTTCAGGGGCGGGAGAGACCCAGTACTTC.

V is TRBV4-3 and J is TRBJ2-5, with 13 bases fitting TRBD2. With 0 bases clipped from V and 5 bases from J, the junction kept 9 bases outside the gene matches. The germline gives CDR1 LGHNA, CDR2 YSLEER. There are 18 residues in the CDR3. The CDR3: CASSQDGTSGGAVETQYF. CDR3 bases: TGCGCCAGCAGCCAAGATGGAACTAGCGGGGGGGCCGTGGAGACCCAGTACTTC.

This clone was seen only once. The CDR3 spells CASSLGGARAYEQYF. CDR3 DNA: TGTGCCAGCAGCTTAGGTGGGGCTAGGGCGTACGAGCAGTACTTC. V gene TRBV7-2 combines with J gene TRBJ2-7; maybe TRBD1 (5 bases). Germline loops: CDR1 SGHTA, CDR2 FQGNSA. The CDR3 spans 15 residues. V shed 1 base and J shed 4 bases, with 14 bases lying between them.

The rearrangement joins TRBV27 to TRBJ2-5; 13 bases fit TRBD2. The CDR3 contains 16 residues. V shed 6 bases and J 2 bases; nucleotides not matched to a gene: 6. Germline V lookup: CDR1 MNHEY, CDR2 SMNVEV (reference sequence). CDR3 sequence (DNA): TGTGCCAGCAGCCCTGGGACTAGCGGGATACAAGAGACCCAGTACTTC. It encodes CASSPGTSGIQETQYF.

The chain carries TRBV5-1 and TRBJ2-7; TRBD1 aligns across 11 bases. The CDR3 consists of 16 residues. V lost 0 bases and J lost 1; bases outside the gene matches: 3. Per germline, CDR1 SGHRS and CDR2 YFSETQ. The CDR3 region has the DNA TGCGCCAGCAGCTTGGCCGGGACAGGGGGATCCTACGAGCAGTACTTC. Encoded protein: CASSLAGTGGSYEQYF.

This clone was counted a few times. The V call is TRBV2, the J call TRBJ1-5; tentative D call: TRBD1 (5 bases). This CDR3 has 15 residues. Germline CDR1 SNHLY, CDR2 FYNNEI. Between the trimmed V and J ends, which lost 8 bases and 4 bases, there was a span of 18 bases. The CDR3 reads CASGHVKGWNQPQHF. DNA of the CDR3: TGTGCCAGCGGACACGTAAAGGGTTGGAATCAGCCCCAGCATTTT.

This clone was detected a few times. V and J are TRBV2 and TRBJ2-5; 8 nucleotides line up with TRBD2. Trimming took 6 bases from V and 0 from J; bases not matched to a gene: 9. This CDR3 has 16 residues. Germline V gives CDR1 SNHLY, CDR2 FYNNEI. CDR3 in amino acids: CASRSTGTRNQETQYF. CDR3 sequence (DNA): TGTGCCAGCAGATCTACCGGGACTAGAAACCAAGAGACCCAGTACTTC.

The J gene is TRBJ2-1, the V gene TRBV5-1; D call uncertain. The CDR3 covers 16 residues. Germline V gene sequence: CDR1 SGHRS, CDR2 YFSETQ. V lost 0 bases to trimming and J lost 5 bases, with 15 bases between them. CDR3 nucleotides: TGCGCCAGCAGCTTGGCCCAACAGACATTAGACAATGAGCAGTTCTTC. It is translated as CASSLAQQTLDNEQFF.

This clone occurred once. The chain has TRBV2 and TRBJ2-5, with TRBD2 as a possible D gene (7 bases). The CDR3 length is 16 residues. CDR1 and CDR2 (germline): SNHLY, FYNNEI. With 2 bases removed from V and 5 bases from J, the gap between germline ends came to 18 bases. The CDR3 nucleotides are TGTGCCAGCAGTGAATCTTTGGGGGGGCGCTGGGAGACCCAGTACTTC. It is translated as CASSESLGGRWETQYF.

J is TRBJ2-7 and V is TRBV23-1; D unclear. TRBV23-1 counts as an open reading frame of uncertain function. Trimming stripped 2 bases from V and 2 bases from J, with 4 bases between. The CDR3 consists of 12 residues. The CDR3 nucleotides read TGCGCCAGCAGTCAAAGCACCTACGAGCAGTACTTC. As protein: CASSQSTYEQYF.

The DNA of the CDR3 is TGTGCCAGCAGCAGCACTAGCGGGGGGGCTGTCGGGGAGCTGTTTTTT. It translates to CASSSTSGGAVGELFF. The V gene is TRBV7-8, the J gene TRBJ2-2; 13 bases match TRBD2. J gave up 7 bases and V 5 bases, and 7 bases lay outside the gene matches. CDR3 length equals 16 residues. Germline-derived CDR1 and CDR2 are SGHVS and FQNEAQ.

The chain recombines TRBV2 with TRBJ1-1; D gene ambiguous. This CDR3 contains 12 residues. CDR1 is SNHLY, CDR2 FYNNEI, per germline. Trimming left V 7 bases short and J 3 bases short, with 9 bases between. CDR3 region: CASTERYTEAFF. DNA for the CDR3: TGTGCCAGCACGGAGAGATACACTGAAGCTTTCTTT.

About this clone: This CDR3 fails to terminate in the conserved phenylalanine or tryptophan, so it likely reflects a read error. Because the CDR3's place on the DNA is in doubt, the DNA is left out and the CDR3 is given as listed by TCRdb. This chain joins TRBV28 and TRBJ1-5. Termini included, the CDR3 measures 16 amino acids. Germline V gives CDR1 MDHEN, CDR2 SYDVKM. The CDR3 protein is CASSQRVGAGLLGTIV.

This chain joins TRBV27 and TRBJ2-1, with TRBD2 as a possible D gene (7 bases). Germline V gene lookup returns CDR1 MNHEY and CDR2 SMNVEV (reference sequence). The CDR3 has 16 residues. Deletions cut 3 bases from V and 0 bases from J, with 12 bases between. This CDR3 reads CASSLGGGSSYNEQFF. CDR3 nucleotide sequence: TGTGCCAGCAGTTTGGGGGGCGGGAGCTCCTACAATGAGCAGTTCTTC.

This sequence joins TRBV25-1 and TRBJ2-1; TRBD1 matches at 9 bases. The V gene's germline CDR1 is MGHDK and CDR2 SYGVNS. The V segment lost 2 bases and the J segment 8 bases; nucleotides outside the gene matches: 7. This CDR3 is 15 amino acids long. The CDR3 loop reads CASSELLTGGDEQFF. The CDR3 coding sequence is TGTGCCAGCAGTGAACTCCTAACAGGGGGCGATGAGCAGTTCTTC.

The rearrangement uses TRBV10-3 and TRBJ1-6; TRBD1 aligns across 10 bases. The CDR3 sequence is 16 residues long. Germline V lookup: CDR1 ENHRY, CDR2 SYGVKD. J gave up 9 bases and V 5 bases, and 10 bases lay outside the gene matches. The DNA for the CDR3 is TGTGCCATCAGTAATGATGACAGGGGGCTAATTTCACCCCTCCACTTT. Translating gives CAISNDDRGLISPLHF.

The chain couples TRBV2 to TRBJ1-5, with 7 bases identical to TRBD1. The CDR3 extends over 14 amino acids. The J segment lost 7 bases and the V segment lost 3 bases, leaving 6 bases of the junction unmatched. CDR1 is SNHLY and CDR2 is FYNNEI in the germline V gene. DNA of the CDR3: TGTGCCAGCAGTGATCAGGGGGTTCGACAGCCCCAGCATTTT. Translating it yields CASSDQGVRQPQHF.

A remark on this clone: This sample also contains other DNA sequences that code for the same CDR3. The gene calls are TRBV4-3 and TRBJ1-2, with D perhaps matching TRBD1 (6 bases). The V and J ends lost 1 base and 4 bases respectively, with 10 bases between them. The germline CDR1 and CDR2 sequences are LGHNA and YSLEER. CDR3 length equals 14 residues. The DNA of the CDR3 is TGCGCCAGCAGCCAAGCAGGGGCGGCCTATGGCTACACCTTC. It translates to CASSQAGAAYGYTF.

V gene TRBV6-1 combines with J gene TRBJ2-2, with D uncertain. V was clipped by 4 bases and J by 7 bases, with 13 bases between them. This CDR3 comprises 14 residues. Germline V gene data show CDR1 as MNHNS and CDR2 as SASEGT. The CDR3 loop reads CASSGQNTHGELFF. For the CDR3, the DNA is TGTGCCAGCAGTGGTCAAAACACCCACGGGGAGCTGTTTTTT.

This chain uses TRBV2 with TRBJ1-1; the D is unclear. The V gene's germline CDR1 is SNHLY and CDR2 FYNNEI. With 3 bases removed from V and 1 base from J, the gap between germline ends came to 9 bases. CDR3 length: 14 amino acids. The CDR3 sequence is CASSDRQWNTEAFF. As DNA, the CDR3 is TGTGCCAGCAGTGATCGTCAGTGGAACACTGAAGCTTTCTTT.

The rearrangement joins TRBV20-1 to TRBJ2-1; tentative D call: TRBD2 (6 bases). The CDR3 spans 11 residues. Per the germline V gene, CDR1 is DFQATT and CDR2 is SNEGSKA (reference sequence). Trimming stripped 4 bases from V and 9 bases from J, with 10 bases between. This CDR3 is CSAIQGGEQFF. For the CDR3, the DNA is TGCAGTGCTATCCAGGGAGGTGAGCAGTTCTTC.

V gene TRBV9 combines with J gene TRBJ2-1; possibly TRBD2 for D (7 bases). The CDR3 is 16 residues long. CDR1 is SGDLS and CDR2 is YYNGEE in the germline V gene. Trimming stripped 4 bases from V and 0 bases from J, with 14 bases between. CDR3 nucleotides: TGTGCCAGCAGCAGAGAGGGGGGGAGCTCCTACAATGAGCAGTTCTTC. This codes for CASSREGGSSYNEQFF.

The chain recombines TRBV5-1 with TRBJ1-2; a weak D match, TRBD1 (6 bases). The germline CDR1 and CDR2 sequences are SGHRS and YFSETQ. With 0 bases removed from V and 7 bases from J, the gap between germline ends came to 13 bases. The CDR3 is 14 residues long. The CDR3 loop reads CASSLEAGAGGYTF. CDR3 nucleotides: TGCGCCAGCAGCTTGGAAGCAGGGGCGGGTGGCTACACCTTC.

The chain carries TRBV21-1 and TRBJ2-7; the table names TRBD2, a call not compared with the DNA. TRBV21-1 is given as a pseudogene. This CDR3 is 14 amino acids long. This chain's CDR3 is CASIETLRDYEQYF. The CDR3 DNA follows: TGTGCCAGCATCGAAACTCTGCGGGACTACGAGCAGTACTTC.

The CDR3 DNA is TGTGCCAGCAGTCCCCTAGCGGGGGGGACAGATACGCAGTATTTT. Amino acid sequence: CASSPLAGGTDTQYF. The J gene is TRBJ2-3, the V gene TRBV6-1, with 12 bases that match TRBD2. The V segment lost 5 bases and the J segment 3 bases; nucleotides outside the gene matches: 3. The CDR3 spans 15 residues. CDR1 MNHNS and CDR2 SASEGT come from the germline V gene.

V usage is TRBV4-2 and J usage is TRBJ2-1; no firm D call. Germline-derived CDR1 and CDR2 are LGHNA and YNFKEQ. The V and J ends lost 0 bases and 4 bases respectively, with 13 bases between them. CDR3 length: 16 amino acids. CDR3 DNA sequence: TGTGCCAGCAGCCAAGAAAGGTGGGCTATTTACAATGAGCAGTTCTTC. It encodes CASSQERWAIYNEQFF.

The chain employs TRBV6-5 and TRBJ1-1; a possible D gene is TRBD1 (5 bases). The germline CDR1 and CDR2 sequences are MNHEY and SVGAGI. This CDR3 region has 12 residues. With 6 bases removed from V and 6 bases from J, the gap between germline ends came to 11 bases. The DNA of the CDR3 is TGTGCCAGCAGCCGACCACAGGCTGAAGCTTTCTTT. Amino acid sequence: CASSRPQAEAFF.

This clone was picked up one time. The gene calls are TRBV9 and TRBJ2-7; D call uncertain. This CDR3 has 14 residues. The V gene lost 0 bases and the J gene lost 4 bases, with 11 bases spanning the gap. Germline V CDR1 and CDR2: SGDLS, YYNGEE. The CDR3 protein is CASSVGYRKYEQYF. The CDR3 DNA reads TGTGCCAGCAGCGTAGGGTACAGAAAGTACGAGCAGTACTTC. Drawing the rest from reference TRBV9 and TRBJ2-7, the complete variable domain is DSGVTQTPKHLITATGQRVTLRCSPRSGDLSVYWYQQSLDQGLQFLIQYYNGEERAKGNILERFSAQQFPDLHSELNLSSLELGDSALYFCASSVGYRKYEQYFGPGTRLTVT.

This clone was counted a single time. The rearrangement links TRBV6-5 to TRBJ2-7; maybe TRBD1 (6 bases). The V and J ends lost 3 bases and 0 bases respectively, with 12 bases between them. The CDR3 runs 15 residues. Germline CDR1 MNHEY, CDR2 SVGAGI. Here the CDR3 DNA reads TGTGCCAGCAGTTATCAGGGGTTTCTCTCCTACGAGCAGTACTTC. This gives the protein CASSYQGFLSYEQYF.